What follows are 25 T cell receptor beta chains derived from one specimen sequenced in a study of cytomegalovirus exposure and HLA in healthy donors (dated by TCRdb to about 2017). Library generation was performed with the immunoSEQ multiplex PCR assay. A mixture of 60 forward primers for TCR Vbeta segments and 13 reverse primers for TCR Jbeta segments was used in the multiplex PCR. Here the immuneACCESS table is served through TCRdb, limited to in-frame sequences with V and J called. Missing clones are a known gap in these copies; in checked studies unresolved V genes cover under half, and the rest lacks a known reason. The sample table holds roughly 130,000 clones, of which 80% to 90% were seen once. The ten largest clones represent 10% to 12% of the sample. Sequencing input: PBMCs. The source of these receptors is a male donor in good health and CMV-seropositive.

This clone was counted between two and nine times. The rearrangement joins TRBV11-2 to TRBJ2-7, with 7 bases lining up with TRBD2. The V gene's germline CDR1 is SGHAT and CDR2 FQNNGV. CDR3 length: 18 residues. With 0 bases clipped from V and 3 bases from J, the junction kept 14 bases outside the gene matches. Here the CDR3 DNA reads TGTGCCAGCAGCTTAGAGGCTGGTGGGAGGGCCCCGGGCTACGAGCAGTACTTC. It is translated as CASSLEAGGRAPGYEQYF.

This sequence joins TRBV27 and TRBJ2-5, with 8 bases identical to TRBD1. Per the germline V gene, CDR1 is MNHEY and CDR2 is SMNVEV (reference sequence). The V segment lost 4 bases and the J segment 4 bases; nucleotides outside the gene matches: 5. The CDR3 runs 14 residues. For the CDR3, the DNA is TGTGCCAGCAGTTCCGACAGGGGTGGAGAGACCCAGTACTTC. It encodes CASSSDRGGETQYF.

The rearrangement links TRBV19 to TRBJ1-5; TRBD1 agrees at 7 bases. The CDR3 is 16 amino acids. Per the germline V gene, CDR1 is LNHDA and CDR2 is SQIVND (reference sequence). V lost 6 bases, J lost 2 bases, and 10 bases stayed unmatched. The CDR3 here is CASRDSGGSGNQPQHF. The CDR3 nucleotides read TGTGCCAGTAGAGACTCAGGGGGTAGTGGCAATCAGCCCCAGCATTTT.

The chain recombines TRBV7-2 with TRBJ1-3; D is ambiguous. The germline V and J ends were trimmed by 5 bases and 1 base, with 18 bases remaining between them. Germline CDR1 SGHTA, CDR2 FQGNSA. CDR3 length: 17 amino acids. The CDR3 DNA reads TGTGCCAGCAGCCCCCGAGACTGGGAGGTATCTGGAAACACCATATATTTT. Translated, it gives CASSPRDWEVSGNTIYF.

This chain links TRBV9 with TRBJ2-7; TRBD1 agrees at 7 bases. The CDR3 is 16 residues long. With 3 bases clipped from V and 6 bases from J, the junction kept 15 bases outside the gene matches. Germline V CDR1 and CDR2: SGDLS, YYNGEE. The CDR3 coding sequence is TGTGCCAGCAGCGACTCTCTACAGGGGATCGAACGCGAGCAGTACTTC. The encoded protein is CASSDSLQGIEREQYF.

J is TRBJ2-7 and V is TRBV10-3; TRBD2 agrees at 14 bases. CDR1 ENHRY and CDR2 SYGVKD come from the germline V gene. This CDR3 spans 14 amino acids. Trimming removed 4 bases from V and 5 bases from J; junction bases left unmatched: 1. In DNA form, the CDR3 reads TGTGCCATCAGTGGACTAGCGGGAGGGCACGAGCAGTACTTC. The encoded protein is CAISGLAGGHEQYF.

V and J are TRBV4-3 and TRBJ2-7; 7 bases fit TRBD2. J gave up 4 bases and V 0 bases, and 6 bases lay outside the gene matches. The CDR3 length is 15 residues. Per germline, CDR1 LGHNA and CDR2 YSLEER. DNA for the CDR3: TGCGCCAGCAGCCAAGAGTACGGCGGGAGTTACGAGCAGTACTTC. Translation: CASSQEYGGSYEQYF.

The CDR3 nucleotides are TGTGCCTGGAGTCGGAGGACCGAGCAGTACTTC. Encoded protein: CAWSRRTEQYF. J is TRBJ2-7 and V is TRBV30; tentatively, D is TRBD2 (5 bases). This CDR3 comprises 11 residues. V dropped 2 bases and J dropped 6 bases, with 8 bases sitting between them. CDR1 is GTSNPN, CDR2 SVGIG, per germline (reference sequence).

The V gene is TRBV9, the J gene TRBJ1-5; D perhaps matches TRBD1 (5 bases). Germline assignment: CDR1 SGDLS and CDR2 YYNGEE. The CDR3 spans 13 residues. Trimming left V 4 bases short and J 3 bases short, with 8 bases between. In nucleotides, the CDR3 is TGTGCCAGCAGCATTGGACACAATCAGCCCCAGCATTTT. Translated: CASSIGHNQPQHF.

This clone occurred a few times. This chain joins TRBV7-6 and TRBJ2-3; 7 nucleotides align to TRBD2. The germline CDR1 and CDR2 sequences are SGHVS and FNYEAQ. This CDR3 contains 14 residues. The trim removed 0 bases at V and 5 bases at J, leaving 2 bases unmatched. This CDR3 reads CASSLAGGRDTQYF. DNA for the CDR3: TGTGCCAGCAGCTTAGCGGGAGGGAGAGATACGCAGTATTTT.

V usage is TRBV5-1 and J usage is TRBJ2-6; D is perhaps TRBD1 (6 bases). The germline gives CDR1 SGHRS, CDR2 YFSETQ. V lost 0 bases to trimming and J lost 0 bases, with 10 bases between them. This CDR3 is 17 amino acids long. Here the CDR3 reads CASSLVQGASGANVLTF. CDR3 nucleotides: TGCGCCAGCAGCTTGGTACAGGGCGCCTCTGGGGCCAACGTCCTGACTTTC.

The chain has TRBV7-2 and TRBJ2-5; a weak D match, TRBD2 (5 bases). CDR1 SGHTA and CDR2 FQGNSA come from the germline V gene. This CDR3 spans 13 amino acids. V gave up 3 bases and J gave up 7 bases, with 12 bases separating them. DNA for the CDR3: TGTGCCAGCAGCTTCTCTCCCGGGGTGACCCAGTACTTC. This gives the protein CASSFSPGVTQYF.

The rearrangement uses TRBV9 and TRBJ2-1, with D tentatively TRBD1 (5 bases). V lost 1 base to trimming and J lost 3 bases, with 11 bases between them. From germline, CDR1 is SGDLS and CDR2 YYNGEE. The CDR3 spans 15 residues. CDR3 protein: CASSVPREGYNEQFF. The CDR3 DNA is TGTGCCAGCAGCGTACCCAGGGAAGGCTACAATGAGCAGTTCTTC.

The chain carries TRBV6-5 and TRBJ1-1; D is ambiguous. CDR1 is MNHEY and CDR2 is SVGAGI in the germline V gene. Trimming removed 0 bases from V and 3 bases from J, with 8 bases in between. This CDR3 has 14 residues. The CDR3 here is CASSYSTRYTEAFF. For the CDR3, the DNA is TGTGCCAGCAGTTACTCGACGCGGTACACTGAAGCTTTCTTT.

The chain recombines TRBV7-2 with TRBJ2-7, with 16 bases identical to TRBD2. Germline loops: CDR1 SGHTA, CDR2 FQGNSA. The CDR3 is made up of 15 amino acids. The V and J ends lost 2 bases and 7 bases, in that order; junction bases with no gene match: 2. The CDR3 sequence is CASSLLGLAGGEQYF. CDR3 nucleotides: TGTGCCAGCAGCTTACTGGGACTAGCGGGAGGGGAGCAGTACTTC.

The sample holds a few counts of this clone. V is TRBV7-9 and J is TRBJ2-2; unclear D gene. CDR1 SEHNR and CDR2 FQNEAQ come from the germline V gene (reference sequence). This CDR3 is built from 15 residues. Trimming took 1 base from V and 4 from J, leaving 10 bases between them. The CDR3 sequence: CASSLGDIPTGELFF. CDR3 sequence (DNA): TGTGCCAGCAGCTTAGGAGACATACCCACCGGGGAGCTGTTTTTT.

The V call is TRBV21-1, the J call TRBJ2-7; the tabulated D call, TRBD1, remains unverified against the DNA. TRBV21-1 has pseudogene status. This CDR3 contains 16 residues. Written as DNA, the CDR3 is TGTGCCAGCAGCAAAAAGGAGACAGGGGGCGACCACGAGCAGTACTTC. Amino acids: CASSKKETGGDHEQYF.

The chain has TRBV7-3 and TRBJ2-1; weak D call: TRBD1 (5 bases). The V gene lost 5 bases and the J gene lost 4 bases, with 12 bases spanning the gap. Germline V CDR1 and CDR2: SGHTA, FQGTGA. The CDR3 sequence is 14 residues long. The CDR3 protein is CASSPGISYNEQFF. Written as DNA, the CDR3 is TGTGCCAGCAGCCCAGGGATTTCATACAATGAGCAGTTCTTC.

This rearrangement joins TRBV7-3 to TRBJ2-1; TRBD2 matches 8 bases. Trimming cost V 4 bases and J 4 bases; bases outside gene matches: 6. CDR3 length: 15 amino acids. Germline values: CDR1 SGHTA, CDR2 FQGTGA. The CDR3 DNA sequence: TGTGCCAGCAGCTCCAGCGGCGGGGGGTACAATGAGCAGTTCTTC. Translated, it gives CASSSSGGGYNEQFF.

This clone was detected once. The rearrangement joins TRBV27 to TRBJ1-1; 9 bases are a match to TRBD1. The ends lost 7 bases at V and 5 bases at J; junction bases unmatched: 5. This CDR3 has 13 residues. From germline, CDR1 is MNHEY and CDR2 SMNVEV (reference sequence). CDR3 DNA: TGTGCCAGCACCGACAGGGGGGGAACTGAAGCTTTCTTT. Protein: CASTDRGGTEAFF.

Remarks on this clone: A read error may account for a junction end that differs from germline. This chain links TRBV7-9 with TRBJ2-7, with 9 bases aligning to TRBD2. CDR3 length: 16 residues. From germline, CDR1 is SEHNR and CDR2 FQNEAQ (reference sequence). CDR3: CSSSPVGAGGFYEQYF. Written as DNA, the CDR3 is TGTTCCAGCAGCCCCGTGGGAGCGGGAGGTTTCTACGAGCAGTACTTC.

The J gene is TRBJ2-5, the V gene TRBV7-2, with 9 bases lining up with TRBD2. Unmatched junction bases numbered 11, after V lost 5 bases and J lost 1 base. Germline V gives CDR1 SGHTA, CDR2 FQGNSA. The CDR3 is 17 residues long. CDR3 sequence: CASSPGVAGEAQETQYF. The CDR3 region has the DNA TGTGCCAGCAGCCCCGGGGTAGCGGGAGAGGCCCAAGAGACCCAGTACTTC. Complete variable domain (other parts from reference TRBV7-2 and TRBJ2-5): GAGVSQSPSNKVTEKGKDVELRCDPISGHTALYWYRQSLGQGLEFLIYFQGNSAPDKSGLPSDRFSAERTGGSVSTLTIQRTQQEDSAVYLCASSPGVAGEAQETQYFGPGTRLLVL.

CDR3 in amino acids: CASSQLGPSGTESYEQYF. DNA for the CDR3: TGTGCCAGCAGCCAACTAGGTCCCTCCGGGACAGAGAGCTACGAGCAGTACTTC. The chain has TRBV4-2 and TRBJ2-7, with TRBD1 identical over 7 bases. Germline trimming cut 2 bases from V and 3 bases from J; bases unmatched to any gene: 16. This CDR3 spans 18 amino acids. Germline CDR1 reads LGHNA; CDR2 reads YNFKEQ.

The rearrangement joins TRBV19 to TRBJ1-1; 7 bases fit TRBD1. From germline, CDR1 is LNHDA and CDR2 SQIVND (reference sequence). The CDR3 runs to 14 residues. After removal of 5 bases from V and 0 bases from J, the junction contained 3 bases not matched to a gene. CDR3 protein: CASSGGTVNTEAFF. Written as DNA, the CDR3 is TGTGCCAGTAGTGGCGGGACAGTGAACACTGAAGCTTTCTTT.

This chain links TRBV10-3 with TRBJ2-3; 10 nucleotides match TRBD1. CDR1 ENHRY and CDR2 SYGVKD come from the germline V gene. The CDR3 contains 14 residues. J gave up 3 bases and V 7 bases, and 4 bases lay outside the gene matches. Here the CDR3 reads CAITRTGGTDTQYF. CDR3 in DNA: TGTGCCATCACCCGGACAGGGGGAACAGATACGCAGTATTTT.